The clone carrying this T cell receptor beta chain was detected a few times. This table comes from immunoSEQ multiplex PCR, and its TCRdb copy is limited to in-frame clones, with some not included. The repertoire holds 250,000 to 400,000 clones, with roughly 90% as singletons. CDR1 is MNHEY, CDR2 SVGAGI, per germline. The V segment lost 4 bases and the J segment 2 bases; nucleotides outside the gene matches: 5. The CDR3 spans 16 residues. The Seattle patients, enrolled during active infection, were followed longitudinally. The data belong to a study of blood T cell repertoires in COVID-19. Study background: Acute-phase and convalescent COVID-19 samples originated in the United States, Italy and Spain. PBMCs, B-cell-depleted T cells, or T cells provided the cDNA or gDNA that made up the material.

The chain is built from TRBV6-5 and TRBJ1-5, with TRBD1 matching over 10 bases. The sample was peripheral blood. The source of this sequence is a woman aged 25-40 years with COVID-19, enrolled during active disease. CDR3 nucleotides: TGTGCCAGCAGTTCGGGACAGGGGACGGGCAATCAGCCCCAGCATTTT. This sequence encodes CASSSGQGTGNQPQHF.